The sequence of this T cell receptor (beta chain) was determined in a study of post-analysis software for immune sequencing data (dated by TCRdb to between 2014 and 2016). For context, the study as a whole: Relapsing-remitting, secondary progressive and progressive-relapsing multiple sclerosis were recorded as disease courses, and subtype annotation was lacking for some patients. Patient repertoires were compared against about a dozen previously published healthy control repertoires from donors aged roughly 6 to 27 years. A subset of samples was prepared in parallel using single-end sample barcoding, then pooled and co-amplified after Illumina adapter ligation. The paper's findings and limits, for the study overall: Significantly lower normalized Chao1 diversity was found in multiple sclerosis patients than in controls, suggesting substantial peripheral T-cell clonal expansion. The control group was slightly older than the multiple sclerosis patient group. When samples were clustered directly using the F measure, samples prepared in the same batch co-clustered strongly, which prompted a batch-effect correction. Significantly higher frequencies in patients than in controls were found for about five TRBV segments, including TRBV5-6, TRBV5-1 and TRBV20-1.

Notes on this clonotype: The antigen it recognizes is unknown. Base qualities are not at hand, and no much larger clone is one base apart.

Per the germline V gene, SGDLS is the CDR1 and YYNGEE is the CDR2. From the cysteine up to the phenylalanine, the CDR3 has a length of 15 residues. The entry retains the CDR3 DNA only, 45 bases that are in frame from base 1. The V end loses 4 bases and the J end loses 2 bases, and a stretch of 16 bases separates them. To demonstrate the VDJtools post-analysis software, TCR beta repertoires were profiled from the peripheral blood of 13 young patients with multiple sclerosis. Multiple sclerosis patients were children and adolescents aged about 6 to 16 years. Libraries were prepared through PCR. The sequencing machine was an Illumina HiSeq 2500. Unique molecular identifiers were incorporated into TCR beta cDNA libraries to reduce PCR and sequencing biases. Per 1 to 10 million input T cells, approximately 500,000 cDNA molecules were obtained, such that each molecule approximated one T cell. The same protocol used for the earlier healthy control dataset was applied to prepare and sequence the patient libraries. Samples belonging to the same batch were prepared together, multiplexed and sequenced on a shared HiSeq lane. The authors' pipeline ran thus. Raw barcoded reads were processed with MIGEC, and single-read molecular identifier groups were discarded before consensus assembly and CDR3 extraction. Clonotype tables were post-analysed with VDJtools, and diversity was normalized by down-sampling all datasets to the smallest sample size. To correct batch-related cross-sample contamination, repertoire overlap clustering matched CDR3 amino acid sequences but not nucleotide sequences. Through fastp at Q25 and MiXCR, TCRdb rebuilt clones from the public reads, retaining in-frame beta chains. CDR3 protein duplicates are merged, each entry listing the most common genes and DNA. The V and J calls follow TCRdb's processing rather than the paper's. A total of approximately 660,000 distinct CDR3 sequences appear in this sample, over 45% of them only once. The ten top clones hold about 11% of the sample.

The receptor chain draws on TRBV9 and TRBJ2-7, with no reliable assignment of the D segment. The clonotype originates from a girl between 2 and 10 years old with multiple sclerosis. What was sequenced was blood. The DNA sequence follows: TGTGCCAGCAGCCCCCAGACGGAATTCCCCTACGAGCAGTACTTC. This translates into CASSPQTEFPYEQYF.